This T cell receptor beta chain originates from a study of T-cell reconstitution after alpha-beta-depleted transplantation in children. Trimming removed 3 bases from V and 5 bases from J, with 13 bases in between. CDR3 length: 13 residues. Germline CDR1 reads DFQATT; CDR2 reads SNEGSKA (reference sequence). This clonotype was seen only a few times. Using unique molecular identifiers, the investigators prepared the TCRbeta library. TCRdb re-called the PCR reads through MiXCR, storing one row per CDR3 protein. The table includes 500,000 to 600,000 distinct CDR3 sequences, around 20% detected once. This material consisted of PBMCs from the stem cell graft donor, taken from the stem cell graft. The source is a human donor who donated a stem cell graft to a child with acute lymphoblastic leukemia. The chain combines TRBV20-1 with TRBJ1-2; D remains unclear. The CDR3, as DNA: TGCAGTGCTAGCCACCCGCAGTCTTATGGCTACACCTTC. This gives the protein CSASHPQSYGYTF.